The text below deals with one T cell receptor beta chain. What it binds is not known. In this CDR3 the conserved last residue, phenylalanine or tryptophan, is missing, so a read error is likely. This entry belongs to a study of T cell repertoires in cytomegalovirus infection. Study-level background: Evidence of both CMV infection and a matching HLA type came from public TCR beta signatures.

TCRdb re-derived calls from the reads in MiXCR, one entry per CDR3 protein. This sample yields some 450,000 distinct CDR3 sequences, of which approximately 31% are seen a single time; roughly 13% belongs to the top ten. Between the trimmed V and J ends, which lost 0 bases and 0 bases, there was a span of 6 bases. There are 16 residues in the CDR3. CDR1 and CDR2 (germline): SGHVS, FNYEAQ. General study points: It was HLA-C-restricted CMV-specific TCR beta clonotypes that dominated the response ex vivo.

The sample taken for sequencing was PBMCs. The receptor's source is a human donor in good health (CMV status not recorded). Some clones in this sample may be carry-over from other donors' samples. The chain recombines TRBV7-6 with TRBJ2-6; D ambiguous. The CDR3 protein is CASSLAVHSGANVLTL. In nucleotides, the CDR3 is TGTGCCAGCAGCTTAGCGGTACACTCTGGGGCCAACGTCCTGACTTTA.